Presented here are 9 T cell receptor beta chains from one specimen sequenced in a study of technical replicates of blood from a handful of donors (dated by TCRdb to 2015 to 2018). The method was the immunoSEQ multiplex PCR assay. The table was pulled from immuneACCESS by TCRdb, which kept in-frame rearrangements only. Such tables lose some clones; where checked, under half of the loss comes from unresolved V genes, and the rest has no known cause. The sample contains about 89,000 clones, about 94% of them found a single time. The ten largest clones add up to around 0.23% of the sample. Material for sequencing was T cells isolated from PBMCs. The receptors derive from a human donor in good health.

The genes are TRBV11-3 and TRBJ1-1; a possible D gene is TRBD1 (5 bases). This CDR3 has 14 amino acids. V lost 2 bases, J lost 2 bases, and 9 bases lay in between. Per the germline V gene, CDR1 is SGHNT and CDR2 is YENEEA. The DNA for the CDR3 is TGTGCCAGCAGCTTACTTCAGGGCAACACTGAAGCTTTCTTT. Residues: CASSLLQGNTEAFF.

The chain has TRBV28 and TRBJ2-7; D gene unclear. Trimming cost V 6 bases and J 0 bases, with 6 bases left between them. From germline, CDR1 is MDHEN and CDR2 SYDVKM. The CDR3 sequence is 12 residues long. For the CDR3, the DNA is TGTGCCAGCAGGAGGTCCTCCTACGAGCAGTACTTC. This codes for CASRRSSYEQYF.

The V call is TRBV19, the J call TRBJ1-2, with D perhaps TRBD1 (5 bases). V lost 0 bases to trimming and J lost 5 bases, with 16 bases between them. Germline V gives CDR1 LNHDA, CDR2 SQIVND (reference sequence). CDR3 length: 16 amino acids. The CDR3, as DNA: TGTGCCAGTAGTATAGACCAGGGACTCCCGGATTATGGCTACACCTTC. Protein: CASSIDQGLPDYGYTF.

The chain carries TRBV7-9 and TRBJ2-7; D is uncertain. CDR1 and CDR2 from the germline V gene are SEHNR and FQNEAQ (reference sequence). V was shortened by 3 bases and J by 2 bases, with 5 bases between the two germline ends. This CDR3 has 12 residues. In nucleotides, the CDR3 is TGTGCCAGCAGCTTTATAACCTACGAGCAGTACTTC. Its protein product is CASSFITYEQYF.

This clone was detected once. The CDR3 DNA follows: TGTGCCAGCAGTTCCGGGACAGACTACGAGCAGTACTTC. This sequence encodes CASSSGTDYEQYF. The chain employs TRBV27 and TRBJ2-7; 7 bases map to TRBD1. From germline, CDR1 is MNHEY and CDR2 SMNVEV (reference sequence). The CDR3 extends over 13 amino acids. V dropped 4 bases and J dropped 3; count of bases not matched to a gene: 3.

This chain joins TRBV6-5 and TRBJ2-3; TRBD2 aligns across 13 bases. V lost 4 bases and J lost 4; bases outside the gene matches: 5. The germline CDR1 and CDR2 sequences are MNHEY and SVGAGI. This CDR3 contains 16 residues. Here the CDR3 DNA reads TGTGCCAGCAGTTCTCAACTAGCGGGAGGGGCAGATACGCAGTATTTT. Encoded protein: CASSSQLAGGADTQYF.

The rearrangement joins TRBV7-9 to TRBJ2-5, with TRBD1 matching over 11 bases. Trimming removed 2 bases from V and 5 bases from J; junction bases left unmatched: 10. Looked up from germline, CDR1 is SEHNR and CDR2 is FQNEAQ (reference sequence). The CDR3 is 17 amino acids. CDR3 sequence: CASSLTRDRGYRETQYF. CDR3 coding DNA: TGTGCCAGCAGCTTAACTCGGGACAGGGGGTACAGGGAGACCCAGTACTTC.

The chain has TRBV9 and TRBJ1-4, with D perhaps TRBD1 (5 bases). Germline CDR1 and CDR2: SGDLS and YYNGEE. The CDR3 runs to 15 residues. Trimming left V 7 bases short and J 7 bases short, with 20 bases between. The CDR3 loop is CASCPGRDSSEKLFF. The CDR3 nucleotides read TGTGCCAGCTGTCCGGGACGGGACTCGAGTGAAAAACTGTTTTTT.

This chain connects TRBV5-4 to TRBJ2-2, with 7 bases lining up with TRBD1. The CDR3 sequence is 15 residues long. Trimming took 4 bases from V and 7 from J; bases not matched to a gene: 10. From germline, CDR1 is SGHNT and CDR2 YYREEE (reference sequence). CDR3 sequence (DNA): TGTGCCAGCAGCGCCTTATACAGGGGCAACGGGGAGCTGTTTTTT. The encoded protein is CASSALYRGNGELFF.